This entry is about one TCR beta chain. This specimen belongs to a study of blood T cell repertoires in COVID-19. CDR3 length: 16 amino acids. Germline CDR1 is SGHAT and CDR2 is FQNNGV. V shed 1 base and J 4 bases; nucleotides not matched to a gene: 4. Produced via immunoSEQ multiplex PCR; TCRdb's table is partial and in-frame only. The sample lists 100,000 to 150,000 clones, over 55% occurring once. This TCR derives from a woman aged 65 to 85 with acute or convalescent COVID-19. The rearrangement uses TRBV11-2 and TRBJ2-1; the match to TRBD2 covers 10 bases. Material for sequencing was peripheral blood. CDR3 coding DNA: TGTGCCAGCAGCTTAGGAAATAGCGGGGGGTACAATGAGCAGTTCTTC. Translation: CASSLGNSGGYNEQFF.